The 5 T cell receptor beta chains below were found in one sample sequenced in a study of OX40 agonist ivuxolimab in advanced cancers. This table comes from immunoSEQ multiplex PCR, and its TCRdb copy is limited to in-frame clones, with some not included. The table has tens of thousands of clones, around 77% seen once; the top ten hold about 17%. This specimen was CD4+ or CD8+ T cells sorted from blood, taken in a trial of the OX40 agonist ivuxolimab. The receptors were gathered from an adult with an advanced solid tumor such as melanoma, head and neck, liver or kidney cancer.

As DNA, the CDR3 is TGTGCCAGCAGCGCCGGGACAGGGCGGTGGACAGATACGCAGTATTTT. It codes for CASSAGTGRWTDTQYF. J is TRBJ2-3 and V is TRBV11-1; 9 nucleotides agree with TRBD1. This CDR3 contains 16 residues. The V gene end was trimmed by 5 bases and the J gene end by 3 bases; junction bases not matched to a gene: 9. The germline gives CDR1 SGHAT, CDR2 FQDESV (reference sequence). Full variable domain (missing parts from reference TRBV11-1 and TRBJ2-3): EAEVAQSPRYKITEKSQAVAFWCDPISGHATLYWYRQILGQGPELLVQFQDESVVDDSQLPKDRFSAERLKGVDSTLKIQPAELGDSAMYLCASSAGTGRWTDTQYFGPGTRLTVL.

This clone was seen more than once but under ten times. The V gene is TRBV19, the J gene TRBJ2-1; weak D call: TRBD2 (6 bases). The CDR3 has 16 amino acids. V lost 7 bases and J 10 bases, leaving 26 bases between the germline ends. Germline CDR1 is LNHDA and CDR2 is SQIVND (reference sequence). The CDR3 region is CASTSFSGPLAWEQFF. The CDR3 DNA is TGTGCCAGTACCTCCTTTAGCGGACCTCTAGCGTGGGAGCAGTTCTTC.

The chain has TRBV15 and TRBJ2-7; no clear D. V was cut by 4 bases and J by 2 bases, with 12 bases left in between. The CDR3 length is 14 residues. Germline loops: CDR1 LNHNV, CDR2 YYDKDF (reference sequence). The CDR3 here is CATSKEGETYEQYF. CDR3 bases: TGTGCCACCAGCAAGGAAGGAGAGACCTACGAGCAGTACTTC.

This clone was recorded only once. This chain links TRBV11-2 with TRBJ2-4, with 7 nucleotides matching TRBD2. V shed 5 bases, J shed 0 bases, and the junction held 4 bases outside the gene matches. The CDR3 consists of 15 residues. CDR1 is SGHAT and CDR2 is FQNNGV in the germline V gene. CDR3 nucleotides: TGTGCCAGCAGCATGGGGGGGTCAGCCAAAAACATTCAGTACTTC. Protein sequence: CASSMGGSAKNIQYF.

The chain links TRBV4-3 to TRBJ2-3, with 7 bases lining up with TRBD2. This CDR3 is built from 16 residues. Trimming cost V 5 bases and J 4 bases; bases outside gene matches: 12. The germline V gene has CDR1 LGHNA and CDR2 YSLEER. Here the CDR3 DNA reads TGCGCCAGCAGCTTCACCGCGGCGGGGGTTTCAGATACGCAGTATTTT. Protein product: CASSFTAAGVSDTQYF.